This T cell receptor beta chain was recovered during a study of T cells in Graves' hyperthyroidism and ophthalmopathy. The CDR3 runs to 13 residues. Germline V gene data show CDR1 as DFQATT and CDR2 as SNEGSKA (reference sequence). RNA transcripts served as the template for amplifying TCR beta CDR3 regions. First-round RT-PCR of the TCR CDR3 relied on the HTBI primer set. TCRdb itself ran the multiplex PCR reads through MiXCR, one entry per CDR3 protein. The sample holds just under 750,000 distinct CDR3 sequences; approximately 40% are singletons and the top ten take around 30%. In making diagnoses, clinical symptoms, serum thyroxine and TRAb, thyroid ultrasound and orbital computed tomography were all used. This clonotype was seen a single time.

V gene TRBV20-1 combines with J gene TRBJ2-5, with 9 bases fitting TRBD1. The receptor was derived from a woman aged 40 to 49 with Graves' hyperthyroidism. The sample taken for sequencing was blood. CDR3 loop: CRADGTGQETQYF. In DNA, the CDR3 is TGCAGGGCGGACGGGACAGGGCAAGAGACCCAGTACTTC.